The clone carrying this TCR beta chain was observed a handful of times. Its specificity is unknown. Germline lookup yields CDR1 ENHRY and CDR2 SYGVKD. V lost 5 bases, J lost 4 bases, and 14 bases lay in between. This CDR3 has 14 amino acids. This specimen comes from a study of blood T cells in healthy people across ages. Broader study findings: In long-lived donors, naive CD4+ cell counts and diversity exceeded those of aged donors.

The use of a sample-barcoded 5' primer and a J-beta primer mix characterized a second PCR of roughly 7 to 12 cycles. A tag from a template-switch adaptor with 12 random nucleotides marked each cDNA molecule. TCRdb used MiXCR to reprocess the 5' RACE reads, holding one entry per CDR3 protein. Altogether 1.2 million to 1.5 million distinct CDR3 sequences are present, approximately 40% being singletons, with the ten largest covering around 8%. Researchers collected about 9.7 milliliters of peripheral blood from every single donor. The material sequenced was blood. The V call is TRBV10-3, the J call TRBJ1-2; D gene unclear. This receptor was identified in a woman aged 18-30 years in good health. CDR3 region: CAISSTPAGYGYTF. CDR3 nucleotides: TGTGCCATCAGTTCTACCCCGGCTGGCTATGGCTACACCTTC.